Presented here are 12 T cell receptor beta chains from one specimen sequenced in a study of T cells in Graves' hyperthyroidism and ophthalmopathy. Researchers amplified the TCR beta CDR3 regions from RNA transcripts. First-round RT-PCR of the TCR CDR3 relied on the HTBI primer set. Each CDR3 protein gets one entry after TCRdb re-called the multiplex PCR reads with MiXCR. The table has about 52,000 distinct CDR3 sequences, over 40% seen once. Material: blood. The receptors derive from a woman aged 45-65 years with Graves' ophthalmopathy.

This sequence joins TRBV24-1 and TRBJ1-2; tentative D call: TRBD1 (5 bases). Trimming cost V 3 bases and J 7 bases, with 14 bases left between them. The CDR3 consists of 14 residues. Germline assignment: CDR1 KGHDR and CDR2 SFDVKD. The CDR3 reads CATSDGTQRGGYTF. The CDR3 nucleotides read TGTGCCACCAGTGATGGGACCCAGAGGGGTGGCTACACCTTC.

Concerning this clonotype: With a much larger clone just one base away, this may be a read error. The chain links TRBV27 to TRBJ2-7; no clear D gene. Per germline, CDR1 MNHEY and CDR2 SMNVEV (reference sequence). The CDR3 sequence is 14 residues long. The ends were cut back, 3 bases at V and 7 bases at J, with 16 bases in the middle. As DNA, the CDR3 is TGTGCCAGCAGTTTTCAGGTCAGGTACAATGAGCAGTACTTC. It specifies CASSFQVRYNEQYF.

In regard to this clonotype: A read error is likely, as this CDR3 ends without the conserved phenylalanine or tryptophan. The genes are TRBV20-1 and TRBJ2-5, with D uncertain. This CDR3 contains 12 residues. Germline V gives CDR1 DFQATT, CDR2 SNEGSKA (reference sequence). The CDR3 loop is CSARAGLGDQYL. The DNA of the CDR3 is TGTAGTGCTAGAGCCGGGTTGGGTGACCAGTACTTA.

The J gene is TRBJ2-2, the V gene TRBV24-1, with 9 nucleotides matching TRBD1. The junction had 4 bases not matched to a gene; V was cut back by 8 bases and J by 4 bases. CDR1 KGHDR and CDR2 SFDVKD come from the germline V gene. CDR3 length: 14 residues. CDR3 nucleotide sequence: TGTGCCACCACCGGGACAGGGAGCACCGGGGAGCTGTTTTTT. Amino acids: CATTGTGSTGELFF.

CDR3 amino acids: CSPRQDGLYNEQFF. CDR3 sequence (DNA): TGCAGCCCCCGGCAGGATGGCCTATACAATGAGCAGTTCTTC. This rearrangement joins TRBV29-1 to TRBJ2-1; D gene uncertain. V lost 8 bases and J 4 bases, leaving 18 bases between the germline ends. Germline V CDR1 and CDR2: SQVTM, ANQGSEA. The CDR3 has 14 residues.

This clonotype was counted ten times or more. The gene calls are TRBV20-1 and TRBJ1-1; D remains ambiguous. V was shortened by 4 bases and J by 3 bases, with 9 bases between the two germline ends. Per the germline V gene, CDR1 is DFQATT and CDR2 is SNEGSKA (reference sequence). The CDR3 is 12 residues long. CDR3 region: CSATPGYTEAFF. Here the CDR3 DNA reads TGCAGTGCTACCCCCGGGTACACTGAAGCTTTCTTT.

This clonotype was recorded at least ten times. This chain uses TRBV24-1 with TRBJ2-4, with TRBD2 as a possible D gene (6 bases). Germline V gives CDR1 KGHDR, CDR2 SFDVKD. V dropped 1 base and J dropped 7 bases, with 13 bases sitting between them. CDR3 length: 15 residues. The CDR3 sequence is CATSDFSRGENIQYF. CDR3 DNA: TGTGCCACCAGTGATTTTAGTCGCGGGGAGAACATTCAGTACTTC.

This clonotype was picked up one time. The CDR3 DNA sequence: TGCAGTGCTAGAGATCAGGACAGGGGCTCCTACGAGCAGTACTTC. Its protein product is CSARDQDRGSYEQYF. This sequence joins TRBV20-1 and TRBJ2-7; 9 bases fit TRBD1. The trim removed 0 bases at V and 0 bases at J, leaving 3 bases unmatched. This CDR3 is 15 amino acids long. CDR1 is DFQATT, CDR2 SNEGSKA, per germline (reference sequence).

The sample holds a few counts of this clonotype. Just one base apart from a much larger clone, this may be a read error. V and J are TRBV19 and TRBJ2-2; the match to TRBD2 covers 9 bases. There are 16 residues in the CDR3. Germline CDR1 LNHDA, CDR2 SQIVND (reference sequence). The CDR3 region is CASSLGAGGLIGELLF. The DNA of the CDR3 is TGTGCCAGCAGCTTGGGAGCGGGGGGTTTGATCGGGGAGCTGCTTTTT.

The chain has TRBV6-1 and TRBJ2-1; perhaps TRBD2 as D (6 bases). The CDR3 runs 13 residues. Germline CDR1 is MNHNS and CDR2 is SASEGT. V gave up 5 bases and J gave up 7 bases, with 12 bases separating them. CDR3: CASSHTEGNEQFF. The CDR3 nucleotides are TGTGCCAGCAGTCACACGGAGGGGAATGAGCAGTTCTTC.

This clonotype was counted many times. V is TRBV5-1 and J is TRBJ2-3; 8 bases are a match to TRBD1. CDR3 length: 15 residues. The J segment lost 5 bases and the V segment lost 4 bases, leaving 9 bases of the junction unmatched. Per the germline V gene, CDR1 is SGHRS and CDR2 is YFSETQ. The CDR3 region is CASSQTGALGDTQYF. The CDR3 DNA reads TGCGCCAGCAGCCAGACAGGGGCCTTGGGAGATACGCAGTATTTT.

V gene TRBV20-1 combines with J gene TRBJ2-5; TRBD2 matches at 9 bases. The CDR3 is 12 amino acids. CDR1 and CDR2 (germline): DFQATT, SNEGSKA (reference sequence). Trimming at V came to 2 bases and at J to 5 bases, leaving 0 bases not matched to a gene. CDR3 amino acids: CSARLAGETQYF. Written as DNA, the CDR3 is TGCAGTGCTAGACTAGCGGGGGAGACCCAGTACTTC.